The 6 T cell receptor beta chains reported below all come from one sample, sequenced in a study of blood T cells in healthy people across ages. It was with a sample-barcoded 5' primer and a J-beta primer mix that a second PCR of about 7 to 12 cycles was run. One entry per CDR3 protein, called by TCRdb with MiXCR from the 5' RACE reads. The table includes approximately 2,000,000 distinct CDR3 sequences, approximately 40% detected once. The source material was blood. The receptors stem from a human donor in good health.

This clonotype has more than one count but fewer than ten. V is TRBV11-3 and J is TRBJ1-6, with D maybe TRBD1 (6 bases). The germline CDR1 and CDR2 sequences are SGHNT and YENEEA. The CDR3 contains 14 residues. V was shortened by 4 bases and J by 6 bases, with 10 bases between the two germline ends. CDR3 nucleotide sequence: TGTGCCAGCAGCTGGGGGCAGAGTAATTCACCCCTCCACTTT. This translates into CASSWGQSNSPLHF.

The rearrangement links TRBV10-3 to TRBJ2-2, with a possible D match to TRBD1 (5 bases). CDR3 length: 15 amino acids. The germline CDR1 and CDR2 sequences are ENHRY and SYGVKD. The V end lost 3 bases, the J end lost 3 bases, and 11 bases lay between the germline ends. The CDR3 DNA reads TGTGCCATCAGTGACAGGGTGGAGTACACCGGGGAGCTGTTTTTT. It specifies CAISDRVEYTGELFF.

The rearrangement joins TRBV29-1 to TRBJ1-2, with 9 bases fitting TRBD1. Trimming cost V 5 bases and J 3 bases; bases outside gene matches: 13. Looked up from germline, CDR1 is SQVTM and CDR2 is ANQGSEA. This CDR3 has 16 amino acids. CDR3 sequence (DNA): TGCAGCGTTCTTTTGGACAGGGGTAATCTGTACTATGGCTACACCTTC. Amino acid sequence: CSVLLDRGNLYYGYTF.

This chain links TRBV28 with TRBJ2-2; D call uncertain. The V and J ends lost 5 bases and 0 bases respectively, with 4 bases between them. CDR1 is MDHEN and CDR2 is SYDVKM in the germline V gene. The CDR3 loop spans 13 amino acids. In DNA form, the CDR3 reads TGTGCCAGCAGTCCCGCGAACACCGGGGAGCTGTTTTTT. Its translation is CASSPANTGELFF.

The chain couples TRBV5-1 to TRBJ2-3, with 9 bases lining up with TRBD2. V shed 0 bases, J shed 4 bases, and the junction held 6 bases outside the gene matches. The CDR3 spans 16 residues. In germline, CDR1 is SGHRS, CDR2 YFSETQ. In DNA, the CDR3 is TGCGCCAGCAGCTTGGACGGCGGGGGGGCGTCAGATACGCAGTATTTT. It translates to CASSLDGGGASDTQYF.

This rearrangement joins TRBV3-1 to TRBJ2-3, with 7 nucleotides matching TRBD2. The CDR3 sequence is 16 residues long. The V segment lost 0 bases and the J segment 2 bases; nucleotides outside the gene matches: 5. Germline V gives CDR1 LGHDT, CDR2 YNNKEL (reference sequence). The CDR3 DNA follows: TGTGCCAGCAGCCAAGAGGAACTAGCGTTCACAGATACGCAGTATTTT. It codes for CASSQEELAFTDTQYF.